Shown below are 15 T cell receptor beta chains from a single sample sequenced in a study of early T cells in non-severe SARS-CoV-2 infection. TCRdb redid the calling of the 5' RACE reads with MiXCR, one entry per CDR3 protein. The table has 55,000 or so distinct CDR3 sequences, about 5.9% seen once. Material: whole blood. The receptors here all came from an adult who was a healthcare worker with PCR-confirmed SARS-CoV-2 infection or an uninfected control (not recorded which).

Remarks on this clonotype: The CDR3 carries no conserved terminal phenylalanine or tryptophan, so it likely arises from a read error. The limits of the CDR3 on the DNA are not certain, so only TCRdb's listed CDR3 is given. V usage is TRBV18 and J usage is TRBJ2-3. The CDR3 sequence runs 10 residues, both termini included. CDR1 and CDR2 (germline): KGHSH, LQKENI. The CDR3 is CASSVGIWYL.

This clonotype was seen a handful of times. In DNA form, the CDR3 reads TGCGCCAGCAGCTCTGACGGGATGGACCCGGGAAACACCATATATTTT. It specifies CASSSDGMDPGNTIYF. The chain is built from TRBV5-1 and TRBJ1-3, with D unclear. From germline, CDR1 is SGHRS and CDR2 YFSETQ. The V end lost 3 bases, the J end lost 4 bases, and 17 bases lay between the germline ends. The CDR3 has 16 residues.

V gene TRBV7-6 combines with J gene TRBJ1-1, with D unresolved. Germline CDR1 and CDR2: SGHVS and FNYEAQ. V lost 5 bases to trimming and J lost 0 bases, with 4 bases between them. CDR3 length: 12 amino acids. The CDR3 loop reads CASSVMNTEAFF. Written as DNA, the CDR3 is TGTGCCAGCAGCGTAATGAACACTGAAGCTTTCTTT.

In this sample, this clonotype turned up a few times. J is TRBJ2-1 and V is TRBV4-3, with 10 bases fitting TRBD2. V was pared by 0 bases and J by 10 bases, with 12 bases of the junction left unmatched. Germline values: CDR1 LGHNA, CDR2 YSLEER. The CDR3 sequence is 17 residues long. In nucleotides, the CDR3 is TGCGCCAGCAGCCAAGATTGGGGGGCTAGCGGGGGTCAGGAGCAGTTCTTC. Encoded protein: CASSQDWGASGGQEQFF.

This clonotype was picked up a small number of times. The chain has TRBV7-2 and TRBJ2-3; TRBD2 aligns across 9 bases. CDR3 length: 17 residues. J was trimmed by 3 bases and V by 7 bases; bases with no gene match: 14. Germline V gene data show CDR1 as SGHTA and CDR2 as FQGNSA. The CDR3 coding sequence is TGTGCCAGCACCCTTTGGGCGGGGGGGCATTTAACAGATACGCAGTATTTT. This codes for CASTLWAGGHLTDTQYF.

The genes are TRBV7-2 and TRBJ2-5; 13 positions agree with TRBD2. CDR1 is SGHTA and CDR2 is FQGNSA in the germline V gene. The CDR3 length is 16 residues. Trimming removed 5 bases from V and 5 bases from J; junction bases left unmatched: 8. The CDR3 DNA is TGTGCCAGCAGCACCTGGACTAGCGGGGGAGGTGAGACCCAGTACTTC. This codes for CASSTWTSGGGETQYF.

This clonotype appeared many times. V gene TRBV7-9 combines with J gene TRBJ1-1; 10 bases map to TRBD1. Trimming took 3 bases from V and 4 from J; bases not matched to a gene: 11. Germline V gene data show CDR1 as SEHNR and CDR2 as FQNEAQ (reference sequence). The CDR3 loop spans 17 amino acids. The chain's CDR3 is CASSLDRGNLFGTEAFF. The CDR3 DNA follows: TGTGCCAGCAGCTTGGACAGGGGGAATTTGTTTGGCACTGAAGCTTTCTTT.

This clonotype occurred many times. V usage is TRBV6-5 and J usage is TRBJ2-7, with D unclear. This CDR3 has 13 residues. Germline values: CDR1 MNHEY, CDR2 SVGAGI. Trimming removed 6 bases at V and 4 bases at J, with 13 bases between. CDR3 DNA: TGTGCCAGCAGCACTAACGACAAATACGAGCAGTACTTC. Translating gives CASSTNDKYEQYF.

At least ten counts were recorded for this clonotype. The CDR3 DNA is TGTGCCAGCAGCACCATCTATTTAGGGCCCCAGCATTTT. This gives the protein CASSTIYLGPQHF. The V and J genes are TRBV7-2 and TRBJ1-5; D not certain. Trimming shortened V by 5 bases and J by 9 bases, and 14 bases separated the two germline ends. Per germline, CDR1 SGHTA and CDR2 FQGNSA. CDR3 length equals 13 residues.

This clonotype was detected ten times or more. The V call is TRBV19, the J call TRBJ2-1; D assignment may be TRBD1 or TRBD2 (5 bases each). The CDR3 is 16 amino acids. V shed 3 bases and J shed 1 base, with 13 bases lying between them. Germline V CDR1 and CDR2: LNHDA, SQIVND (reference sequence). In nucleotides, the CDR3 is TGTGCCAGTAGTATGGGGGAGAGGGGATCCTACAATGAGCAGTTCTTC. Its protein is CASSMGERGSYNEQFF.

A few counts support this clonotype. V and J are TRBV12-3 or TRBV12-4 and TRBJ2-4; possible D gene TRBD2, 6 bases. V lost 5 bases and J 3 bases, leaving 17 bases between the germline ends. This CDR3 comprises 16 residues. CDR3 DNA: TGTGCCAGCAGTGCATCAAGCCAGGGAGGCAAAAACATTCAGTACTTC. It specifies CASSASSQGGKNIQYF.

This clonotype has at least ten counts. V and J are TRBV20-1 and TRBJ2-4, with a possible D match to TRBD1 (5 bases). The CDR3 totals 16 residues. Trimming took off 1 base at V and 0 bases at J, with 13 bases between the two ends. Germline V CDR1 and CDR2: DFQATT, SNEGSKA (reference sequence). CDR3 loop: CSARVGATLAKNIQYF. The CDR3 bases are TGCAGTGCTAGAGTTGGGGCAACGCTAGCCAAAAACATTCAGTACTTC.

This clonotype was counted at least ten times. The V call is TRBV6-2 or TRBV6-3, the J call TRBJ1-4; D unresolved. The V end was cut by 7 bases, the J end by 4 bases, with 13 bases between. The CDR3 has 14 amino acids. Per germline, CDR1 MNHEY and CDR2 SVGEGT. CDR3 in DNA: TGTGCCAGCAAGCAGACGGTTGGTAATGAAAAACTGTTTTTT. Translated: CASKQTVGNEKLFF.

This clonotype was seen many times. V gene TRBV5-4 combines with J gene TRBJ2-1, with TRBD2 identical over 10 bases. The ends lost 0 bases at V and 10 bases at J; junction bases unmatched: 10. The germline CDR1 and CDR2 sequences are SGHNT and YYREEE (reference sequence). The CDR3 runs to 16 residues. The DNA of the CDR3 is TGTGCCAGCAGCTTGGTCGGTAGCGGGGGGTTTCAGGAGCAGTTCTTC. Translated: CASSLVGSGGFQEQFF.

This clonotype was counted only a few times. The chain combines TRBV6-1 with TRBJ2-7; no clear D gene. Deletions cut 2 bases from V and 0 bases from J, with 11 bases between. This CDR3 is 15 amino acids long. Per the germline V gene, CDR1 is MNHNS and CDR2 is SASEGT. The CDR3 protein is CASSEMWTSSYEQYF. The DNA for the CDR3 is TGTGCCAGCAGTGAAATGTGGACCAGCTCCTACGAGCAGTACTTC.